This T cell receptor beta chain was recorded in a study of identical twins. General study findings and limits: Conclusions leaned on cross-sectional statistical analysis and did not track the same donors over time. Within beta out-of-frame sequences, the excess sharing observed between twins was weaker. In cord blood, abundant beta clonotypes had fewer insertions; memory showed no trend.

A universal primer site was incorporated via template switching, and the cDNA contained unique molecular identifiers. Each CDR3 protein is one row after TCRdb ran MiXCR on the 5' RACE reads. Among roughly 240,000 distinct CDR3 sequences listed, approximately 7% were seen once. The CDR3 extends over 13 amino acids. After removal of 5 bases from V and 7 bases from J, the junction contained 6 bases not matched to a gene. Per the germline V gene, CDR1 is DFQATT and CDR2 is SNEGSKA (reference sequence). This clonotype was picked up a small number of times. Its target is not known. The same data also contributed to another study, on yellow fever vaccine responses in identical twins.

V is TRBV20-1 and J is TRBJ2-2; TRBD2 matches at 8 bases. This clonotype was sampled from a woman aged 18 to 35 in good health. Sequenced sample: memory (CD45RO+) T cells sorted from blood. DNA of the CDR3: TGCAGTGCTTTGCGGGGGGCCGGCGGGGAGCTGTTTTTT. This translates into CSALRGAGGELFF.